The 25 T cell receptor beta chains below come from one sample, sequenced in a study of control samples from healthy donors and cancer patients. The assay was immunoSEQ multiplex PCR, and TCRdb's table has in-frame clones only and misses some. The sample consists of 100,000 or so clones, roughly 86% of them appearing once. What was sequenced was blood. The receptors derive from a woman aged 50 to 60 in good health.

The J gene is TRBJ2-3, the V gene TRBV11-3; maybe TRBD2 (6 bases). Germline assignment: CDR1 SGHNT and CDR2 YENEEA. V was trimmed by 1 base and J by 2 bases, leaving 7 bases between them. This CDR3 comprises 14 residues. The CDR3 DNA follows: TGTGCCAGCAGCTTAGGGGAGGCCACAGATACGCAGTATTTT. Its translation: CASSLGEATDTQYF.

The chain is built from TRBV4-1 and TRBJ2-5; unclear D gene. The ends were cut back, 4 bases at V and 2 bases at J, with 8 bases in the middle. This CDR3 is 13 amino acids long. Germline loops: CDR1 MGHRA, CDR2 YSYEKL. Here the CDR3 reads CASSPTPQETQYF. In DNA form, the CDR3 reads TGCGCCAGCAGCCCCACCCCGCAAGAGACCCAGTACTTC.

This clone was recorded only once. The V gene is TRBV12-3 or TRBV12-4, the J gene TRBJ1-1; D ambiguous. The CDR3 consists of 12 residues. V lost 6 bases to trimming and J lost 8 bases, with 13 bases between them. The DNA of the CDR3 is TGTGCCAGCAGACCCGACGGCGACGAAGCTTTCTTT. It translates to CASRPDGDEAFF.

The CDR3 spells CSVVTGFGSNQPQHF. In nucleotides, the CDR3 is TGCAGCGTCGTGACAGGGTTTGGGAGTAATCAGCCCCAGCATTTT. The chain uses TRBV29-1 and TRBJ1-5, with TRBD1 matching 7 bases. The CDR3 runs to 15 residues. CDR1 is SQVTM and CDR2 is ANQGSEA in the germline V gene. The trim removed 6 bases at V and 4 bases at J, leaving 12 bases unmatched.

The chain couples TRBV6-2 or TRBV6-3 to TRBJ2-7; D call uncertain. The CDR3 contains 13 residues. V was trimmed by 4 bases and J by 5 bases, leaving 12 bases between them. In germline, CDR1 is MNHEY, CDR2 SVGEGT. The CDR3 nucleotides read TGTGCCAGCAGTTCCCAAAAATATAACGAGCAGTACTTC. It is translated as CASSSQKYNEQYF.

The V call is TRBV7-7, the J call TRBJ2-5; the D gene is possibly TRBD2 (6 bases). This CDR3 is built from 15 residues. V lost 5 bases, J lost 0 bases, and 13 bases lay in between. Germline CDR1 reads SSHAT; CDR2 reads FNYEAQ (reference sequence). CDR3 nucleotides: TGTGCCAGCAGCCCGGCGGGGAGAAACCAAGAGACCCAGTACTTC. It codes for CASSPAGRNQETQYF.

This rearrangement joins TRBV7-9 to TRBJ2-1; the D gene is possibly TRBD2 (7 bases). Per germline, CDR1 SEHNR and CDR2 FQNEAQ (reference sequence). CDR3 size: 19 residues. Trimming stripped 5 bases from V and 1 base from J, with 24 bases between. The CDR3 spells CASSAFGGPTLRSYNEQFF. The CDR3 DNA is TGTGCCAGCAGCGCTTTCGGGGGGCCAACCCTTAGATCCTACAATGAGCAGTTCTTC.

The V gene is TRBV7-2, the J gene TRBJ2-1; either TRBD1 or TRBD2 may fit D (6 bases each). The V end lost 2 bases, the J end lost 6 bases, and 17 bases lay between the germline ends. CDR1 and CDR2 from the germline V gene are SGHTA and FQGNSA. This CDR3 is built from 16 residues. CDR3 sequence: CASSLTGGVMPNEQFF. The CDR3 nucleotides are TGTGCCAGCAGCTTAACCGGGGGCGTCATGCCCAATGAGCAGTTCTTC.

This clone was picked up one time. The chain uses TRBV11-2 and TRBJ2-1, with TRBD2 identical over 8 bases. The germline V gene has CDR1 SGHAT and CDR2 FQNNGV. CDR3 length: 17 residues. The J segment lost 0 bases and the V segment lost 1 base, leaving 5 bases of the junction unmatched. CDR3 residues: CASSLAEREPSYNEQFF. As DNA, the CDR3 is TGTGCCAGCAGCTTAGCAGAGCGGGAGCCCTCCTACAATGAGCAGTTCTTC.

Only one count was recorded for this clone. V is TRBV5-1 and J is TRBJ2-5; 7 nucleotides match TRBD1. Germline V lookup: CDR1 SGHRS, CDR2 YFSETQ. V trimming: 5 bases; J trimming: 4 bases; junction bases outside the gene matches: 14. This CDR3 comprises 16 residues. The CDR3 loop is CASRPFKGAGGETQYF. DNA of the CDR3: TGCGCCAGCAGACCTTTCAAGGGGGCTGGGGGAGAGACCCAGTACTTC. Drawing the rest from reference TRBV5-1 and TRBJ2-5, the complete variable domain is KAGVTQTPRYLIKTRGQQVTLSCSPISGHRSVSWYQQTPGQGLQFLFEYFSETQRNKGNFPGRFSGRQFSNSRSEMNVSTLELGDSALYLCASRPFKGAGGETQYFGPGTRLLVL.

The chain recombines TRBV27 with TRBJ2-3; D might be TRBD2 (7 bases). Trimming shortened V by 5 bases and J by 2 bases, and 14 bases separated the two germline ends. The CDR3 is made up of 15 amino acids. In germline, CDR1 is MNHEY, CDR2 SMNVEV (reference sequence). The CDR3 nucleotides read TGTGCCAGCAGTGCTCCGGGGGGCCCCACAGATACGCAGTATTTT. It translates to CASSAPGGPTDTQYF.

This clone has a single count. The genes are TRBV21-1 and TRBJ1-3; the D call TRBD1 from the table was never checked on the DNA. TRBV21-1 is shown as a pseudogene. The CDR3 totals 21 residues. The CDR3 DNA is TGTGCCAGCAGCAACCGCTGGATTCAAAGGTCTCAACAGGTACCCGGAAACACCATATATTTT. It translates to CASSNRWIQRSQQVPGNTIYF.

The chain carries TRBV3-1 (or the pseudogene TRBV3-2) and TRBJ2-7, with 11 bases that match TRBD2. CDR1 and CDR2 from the germline V gene are LGHDT and YNNKEL (reference sequence). CDR3 size: 15 residues. V lost 4 bases, J lost 7 bases, and 9 bases stayed unmatched. In nucleotides, the CDR3 is TGTGCCAGCAGCCGAGGACTAGCGGGTTCGGGAGAGCAGTACTTC. Protein product: CASSRGLAGSGEQYF.

The chain employs TRBV19 and TRBJ1-6, with no clear D. The CDR3 sequence is 13 residues long. Trimming pared 1 base from V and 8 bases from J, leaving 6 bases between. The germline CDR1 and CDR2 sequences are LNHDA and SQIVND (reference sequence). Here the CDR3 reads CASSIGSDSPLHF. Here the CDR3 DNA reads TGTGCCAGTAGTATAGGGAGCGATTCACCCCTCCACTTT.

The J gene is TRBJ2-7, the V gene TRBV6-5; possibly TRBD1 for D (5 bases). Germline V gene data show CDR1 as MNHEY and CDR2 as SVGAGI. The ends were cut back, 1 base at V and 5 bases at J, with 9 bases in the middle. CDR3 size: 13 residues. CDR3 in amino acids: CASSYWQGDEQYF. The CDR3 DNA sequence: TGTGCCAGCAGTTACTGGCAGGGTGACGAGCAGTACTTC.

The table lists this clone with a count of one. The rearrangement uses TRBV7-3 and TRBJ1-1; TRBD1 is a possible D gene (6 bases). V was shortened by 3 bases and J by 2 bases, with 13 bases between the two germline ends. CDR3 size: 15 residues. Germline CDR1 and CDR2: SGHTA and FQGTGA. The CDR3 reads CASSFQGRGNTEAFF. The DNA of the CDR3 is TGTGCCAGCAGCTTCCAGGGGAGAGGCAACACTGAAGCTTTCTTT.

The chain carries TRBV5-4 and TRBJ2-5; 10 bases are shared with TRBD1. Germline V gene lookup returns CDR1 SGHNT and CDR2 YYREEE (reference sequence). The CDR3 loop spans 15 amino acids. The trim removed 0 bases at V and 5 bases at J, leaving 4 bases unmatched. Here the CDR3 DNA reads TGTGCCAGCAGCTTGGGGGGACAGGGGAGGGAGACCCAGTACTTC. It is translated as CASSLGGQGRETQYF.

The chain recombines TRBV7-2 with TRBJ1-3, with D possibly TRBD1 on 5 matching bases. Germline CDR1 reads SGHTA; CDR2 reads FQGNSA. The V end lost 5 bases, the J end lost 0 bases, and 14 bases lay between the germline ends. The CDR3 is made up of 16 amino acids. The CDR3 sequence is CASSRSGGGSGNTIYF. The CDR3, as DNA: TGTGCCAGCAGCCGGTCGGGGGGGGGCTCTGGAAACACCATATATTTT.

This rearrangement joins TRBV4-2 to TRBJ2-7; D ambiguous. V lost 1 base and J 0 bases, leaving 7 bases between the germline ends. Germline V gene data show CDR1 as LGHNA and CDR2 as YNFKEQ. This CDR3 comprises 14 residues. The CDR3 region is CASSQALSSYEQYF. The CDR3 DNA follows: TGTGCCAGCAGCCAAGCTTTGAGCTCCTACGAGCAGTACTTC.

The V call is TRBV19, the J call TRBJ2-7; 11 bases agree with TRBD2. J gave up 3 bases and V 8 bases, and 9 bases lay outside the gene matches. There are 15 residues in the CDR3. CDR1 LNHDA and CDR2 SQIVND come from the germline V gene (reference sequence). Written as DNA, the CDR3 is TGTGCCAGTTCGGAGGGACTAGCGGCTCTCTACGAGCAGTACTTC. It encodes CASSEGLAALYEQYF.

The rearrangement links TRBV6-4 to TRBJ2-1; 9 nucleotides align to TRBD2. V dropped 4 bases and J dropped 0; count of bases not matched to a gene: 1. This CDR3 is 15 amino acids long. Germline loops: CDR1 MRHNA, CDR2 SNTAGT. CDR3 in DNA: TGTGCCAGCAGTGGCGGGGGGGGCTCCTACAATGAGCAGTTCTTC. Its translation: CASSGGGGSYNEQFF.

This chain links TRBV7-3 with TRBJ2-5, with 9 bases matching TRBD1. Germline assignment: CDR1 SGHTA and CDR2 FQGTGA. The CDR3 has 13 amino acids. J was trimmed by 4 bases and V by 5 bases; bases with no gene match: 2. This CDR3 reads CASSADRGETQYF. CDR3 DNA: TGTGCCAGCAGCGCGGACAGGGGAGAGACCCAGTACTTC.

V gene TRBV11-3 combines with J gene TRBJ1-2; maybe TRBD1 (5 bases). CDR1 and CDR2 (germline): SGHNT, YENEEA. V lost 6 bases, J lost 1 base, and 9 bases lay in between. This CDR3 is 13 amino acids long. Here the CDR3 reads CASSQGVNYGYTF. The CDR3 region has the DNA TGTGCCAGCAGTCAGGGCGTTAACTATGGCTACACCTTC. The entire variable domain, with the rest obtained from reference TRBV11-3 and TRBJ1-2, is as follows: EAGVVQSPRYKIIEKKQPVAFWCNPISGHNTLYWYLQNLGQGPELLIRYENEEAVDDSQLPKDRFSAERLKGVDSTLKIQPAELGDSAVYLCASSQGVNYGYTFGSGTRLTVV.

This chain uses TRBV28 with TRBJ1-1, with TRBD1 as a possible D gene (5 bases). Per the germline V gene, CDR1 is MDHEN and CDR2 is SYDVKM. Trimming took off 7 bases at V and 10 bases at J, with 22 bases between the two ends. The CDR3 extends over 14 amino acids. DNA for the CDR3: TGTGCCAGCACCCTTATTGGGACCCTTCGTAGAGCTTTCTTT. Its protein product is CASTLIGTLRRAFF.

V usage is TRBV6-2 or TRBV6-3 and J usage is TRBJ1-5, with no clear D. The V end was cut by 5 bases, the J end by 3 bases, with 17 bases between. Germline V gene lookup returns CDR1 MNHEY and CDR2 SVGEGT. The CDR3 spans 16 residues. In nucleotides, the CDR3 is TGTGCCAGCAGTGCCCCCGGGATAAGAGCCAATCAGCCCCAGCATTTT. Translating it yields CASSAPGIRANQPQHF.